The rows below give T cell receptor beta chains drawn from one sample of a study of cytomegalovirus exposure and HLA in healthy donors. TCRdb's table, derived via immunoSEQ multiplex PCR, lists solely in-frame clones and lacks some. The sample shows some 160,000 clones, around 86% of them seen only once. Sample: PBMCs. The receptors were sampled from a male donor in good health and CMV-seronegative. CDR3s include the opening cysteine and the closing phenylalanine or tryptophan. Fields, in order: V gene, J gene, D gene, clone size, CDR3 DNA, CDR3 protein. A D gene is named only where the DNA matches it firmly. The size of a clone is reported for some rows only, either as once, few or many, or as a class for expanded clones.

TRBV15	TRBJ1-2	NA	NA	TGTGCCACCAGCAGAGATTCAGGGTACGGCTACACCTTC	CATSRDSGYGYTF
TRBV15	TRBJ1-5	NA	NA	TGTGCCACCAGCATCAAAGGTTCGGGGAATCAGCCCCAGCATTTT	CATSIKGSGNQPQHF
TRBV18	TRBJ2-1	TRBD2	NA	TGTGCCAGCTCAAGGACTAGCGGGGGGGCTAGGAATGAGCAGTTCTTC	CASSRTSGGARNEQFF
TRBV4-2	TRBJ1-5	TRBD1	few	TGTGCCAGCAGCCAGGGCCCGGACAGGGACAATCAGCCCCAGCATTTT	CASSQGPDRDNQPQHF
TRBV9	TRBJ1-1	NA	NA	TGTGCCAGCAGCGTGGGAGGACCCCCACCCGAAGCTTTCTTT	CASSVGGPPPEAFF
TRBV5-1	TRBJ2-3	NA	NA	TGCGCCAGCAGCTTGGGGGAGGGACAAAGCACAGATACGCAGTATTTT	CASSLGEGQSTDTQYF
TRBV28	TRBJ1-2	NA	NA	TGTGCCAGCAGTTTAGCGGAATATGGCTACACCTTC	CASSLAEYGYTF
TRBV6-1	TRBJ1-3	TRBD1	NA	TGTGCCAGCAGTGGCTGGGACAGAAAAGAGCATGGAAACACCATATATTTT	CASSGWDRKEHGNTIYF
TRBV7-9	TRBJ2-1	NA	NA	TGTGCCAGCAGCTTAGGGGAATCGGGAGAGCAGTTCTTC	CASSLGESGEQFF
TRBV5-6	TRBJ1-6	NA	NA	TGTGCCAGCAGACGACAGTTTAATTCACCCCTCCACTTT	CASRRQFNSPLHF
TRBV7-2	TRBJ1-5	TRBD1	NA	TGTGCCAGCAGCTTAGAAGGACAGGGAGGGGAGCCCCAGCATTTT	CASSLEGQGGEPQHF
TRBV5-1	TRBJ2-7	NA	NA	TGCGCCAGCAGCTTGGTGTCCGGGACCTACGAGCAGTACTTC	CASSLVSGTYEQYF
TRBV6-5	TRBJ2-5	NA	NA	TGTGCCAGCATCGGGGTACGGGGATACGGAGAGACCCAGTACTTC	CASIGVRGYGETQYF
TRBV15	TRBJ1-4	NA	NA	TGTGCCACCAGCAGCTACAGGGAGTCGAAGGAAAAACTGTTTTTT	CATSSYRESKEKLFF
TRBV27	TRBJ1-1	TRBD1	once	TGTGCCAGCAGTCACTACGCGACAGGGGCCAGAGGGGGCACTGAAGCTTTCTTT	CASSHYATGARGGTEAFF
TRBV6-6	TRBJ1-1	NA	NA	TGTGCCAGCAGTTATCCACACAGGGAGTTAAGTGCTTTCTTT	CASSYPHRELSAFF
TRBV10-3	TRBJ2-7	NA	NA	TGTGCCATCAGTGAGTGGCGGGGTTCCTACGAGCAGTACTTC	CAISEWRGSYEQYF
TRBV7-9	TRBJ1-1	NA	NA	TGTGCCAGCAGCCGCAGGGGAGACACTGAAGCTTTCTTT	CASSRRGDTEAFF
TRBV30	TRBJ2-5	NA	NA	TGTGCCTGGAGTCTGCTACCCCAAGAGACCCAGTACTTC	CAWSLLPQETQYF
TRBV7-2	TRBJ2-5	TRBD1	NA	TGTGCCAGCAGCTCTAGGACAGGCGGAAAAGAGACCCAGTACTTC	CASSSRTGGKETQYF
TRBV19	TRBJ2-3	NA	once	TGTGCCAGTAGTCTCGGGGGAGATACGCAGTATTTT	CASSLGGDTQYF
TRBV19	TRBJ1-5	NA	once	TGTGCCACCTCTCCCGGTCCAAATCAGCCCCAGCATTTT	CATSPGPNQPQHF
TRBV5-1	TRBJ1-2	TRBD1	NA	TGCGCCAGCAGTGGCCAGGGGGTTAACTATGGCTACACCTTC	CASSGQGVNYGYTF
TRBV30	TRBJ2-2	TRBD2	NA	TGTGCCTGGCGTGGAGCGGGGGGGCCGAGAACCGGGGAGCTGTTTTTT	CAWRGAGGPRTGELFF
TRBV4-3	TRBJ2-7	NA	NA	TGCGCCAGCAGCCAAGAGAGCTTTGATAGGAGCTCCTACGAGCAGTACTTC	CASSQESFDRSSYEQYF
TRBV5-6	TRBJ2-7	TRBD1	NA	TGTGCCAGCAGGGAAGGGACAGGGGCAGGCTCCTACGAGCAGTACTTC	CASREGTGAGSYEQYF
TRBV5-1	TRBJ2-7	NA	NA	TGCGCCAGCAGCTTGATCAACACCTACGAGCAGTACTTC	CASSLINTYEQYF
TRBV5-6	TRBJ2-5	TRBD1	NA	TGTGCCAGCAGCTGGACAGGAGAGACCCAGTACTTC	CASSWTGETQYF
TRBV30	TRBJ1-2	NA	NA	TGTGCCTGGAGTGTGAGCTATGGCTACACCTTC	CAWSVSYGYTF
TRBV19	TRBJ2-5	NA	NA	TGTGCCAGTAGTATCGGGGGGCTCTGGGAGACCCAGTACTTC	CASSIGGLWETQYF
TRBV7-9	TRBJ2-1	TRBD2	few	TGTGCCAGCAGCTCTGTACTAGCGTCCTACAATGAGCAGTTCTTC	CASSSVLASYNEQFF
TRBV5-6	TRBJ1-4	NA	NA	TGTGCCAGCAGCTTTTTAAAGGGGACTAATGAAAAACTGTTTTTT	CASSFLKGTNEKLFF
TRBV11-2	TRBJ1-1	NA	NA	TGTGCCAGCAGCTTAGATTTTAGTTTGAACACTGAAGCTTTCTTT	CASSLDFSLNTEAFF
TRBV29-1	TRBJ2-5	NA	NA	TGCAGCGGGGGAGAGCGAGAGACCCAGTACTTC	CSGGERETQYF
TRBV10-3	TRBJ1-6	NA	NA	TGTGCCATCAGTGATGAGGGCTCCTATAATTCACCCCTCCACTTT	CAISDEGSYNSPLHF
TRBV7-2	TRBJ1-6	NA	NA	TGTGCCAGCAGCTCAACAGGGAACCATAATTCGCCCCTCCACTTT	CASSSTGNHNSPLHF
TRBV6-1	TRBJ2-7	TRBD1	NA	TGTGCCAGTGTAGAAAAGGGACAGGGCTACGAGCAGTACTTC	CASVEKGQGYEQYF
TRBV6-5	TRBJ2-3	NA	NA	NA	CASSSSGGTDTQYF
TRBV19	TRBJ1-2	NA	once	TGTGCCAGTAGTACGGACAGCTATGGCTACACCTTC	CASSTDSYGYTF
TRBV11-2	TRBJ2-2	TRBD2	NA	TGTGCCAGCAGCTTATTGGGAGGGCTGACCGGGGAGCTGTTTTTT	CASSLLGGLTGELFF
TRBV11-2	TRBJ2-3	NA	NA	TGTGCCAGCAGCTTAGATCGTAATCTGGCGGGTACGCAGTATTTT	CASSLDRNLAGTQYF
TRBV5-4	TRBJ1-2	NA	NA	TGTGCCAGCAGCTTGGCTGGGCCGGGCTACACCTTC	CASSLAGPGYTF
TRBV5-1	TRBJ1-1	NA	NA	TGCGCCAGCAGCTTGCCAGGGGCGGACACTGAAGCTTTCTTT	CASSLPGADTEAFF
TRBV7-2	TRBJ1-2	NA	few	TGTGCCAGCAGCTTAGGTAGATACAACTATGGCTACACCTTC	CASSLGRYNYGYTF
TRBV11-2	TRBJ2-5	NA	once	TGTGCCAGCAGCTTAGAAGGGGGGGCCCGGGAGACCCAGTACTTC	CASSLEGGARETQYF
TRBV7-2	TRBJ1-6	NA	NA	TGTGCCAGCAGCTCGCGAGGAGAAAATAATTCACCCCTCCACTTT	CASSSRGENNSPLHF
TRBV5-4	TRBJ2-1	TRBD2	NA	TGTGCCAGCAGCTTGAAGCGGGGGGGCTCTGAGCAGTTCTTC	CASSLKRGGSEQFF
TRBV29-1	TRBJ1-1	NA	NA	TGCAGCGTTGATCGTACAGGCACTGAAGCTTTCTTT	CSVDRTGTEAFF